A selection of T cell receptor beta chains follows, all from one sample in a study of T cell changes during pregnancy in multiple sclerosis. Clones were sequenced by immunoSEQ multiplex PCR, and TCRdb holds only the in-frame ones, with some missing. The repertoire holds about 120,000 clones, with around nine tenths as singletons. Here the sequenced sample was peripheral blood, taken in the third trimester of pregnancy. These receptors were taken from a female donor with multiple sclerosis, enrolled in a pregnancy study. Each CDR3 is given with its conserved first and last residue. The D gene is left open where the match is weak. Clone size is shown for a subset of rows, as once, few, many or a class of expanded clone.

cdr3_length: 16
clone_size: once
j_call: TRBJ2-1
v_call: TRBV7-3
d_call: TRBD2
cdr3_nt: TGTGCCAGCAGCTTAAATTTAGCGGGAGATGGGGATGAGCAGTTCTTC
cdr3_aa: CASSLNLAGDGDEQFF

cdr3_length: 20
clone_size: NA
j_call: TRBJ2-6
v_call: TRBV27
d_call: TRBD1
cdr3_nt: TGTGCCAGCAGTTCATCCTCCTTACGACAGGGGGCGGGTGGGGCCAACGTCCTGACTTTC
cdr3_aa: CASSSSSLRQGAGGANVLTF

cdr3_length: 12
clone_size: NA
j_call: TRBJ2-7
v_call: TRBV6-5
d_call: NA
cdr3_nt: TGTGCCAGCAGTTTCGGCTCCTACGAGCAGTACTTC
cdr3_aa: CASSFGSYEQYF

cdr3_length: 13
clone_size: few
j_call: TRBJ1-1
v_call: TRBV19
d_call: NA
cdr3_nt: TGTGCCAGTAGTCCTACCCAGAACACTGAAGCTTTCTTT
cdr3_aa: CASSPTQNTEAFF

cdr3_length: 15
clone_size: NA
j_call: TRBJ1-2
v_call: TRBV9
d_call: TRBD1
cdr3_nt: TGTGCCAGCAGCGTAGCCGGGACAGGGATAAATGGCTACACCTTC
cdr3_aa: CASSVAGTGINGYTF

cdr3_length: 16
clone_size: NA
j_call: TRBJ2-1
v_call: TRBV4-1
d_call: NA
cdr3_nt: TGCGCCAGCAGCCAAGATCTCGGGACTTATTACAATGAGCAGTTCTTC
cdr3_aa: CASSQDLGTYYNEQFF

cdr3_length: 15
clone_size: once
j_call: TRBJ2-3
v_call: TRBV2
d_call: NA
cdr3_nt: TGTGCCAGCAGTAACCCTAGGGAGAGCACAGATACGCAGTATTTT
cdr3_aa: CASSNPRESTDTQYF

cdr3_length: 14
clone_size: NA
j_call: TRBJ2-5
v_call: TRBV13
d_call: TRBD2
cdr3_nt: TGTGCCAGCAGCCTAGCGGGGGGCCAAGAGACCCAGTACTTC
cdr3_aa: CASSLAGGQETQYF

cdr3_length: 15
clone_size: NA
j_call: TRBJ1-3
v_call: TRBV7-2
d_call: TRBD1
cdr3_nt: TGTGCCAGCAGCCGAGGGGGCAGCTCTGGAAACACCATATATTTT
cdr3_aa: CASSRGGSSGNTIYF

cdr3_length: 14
clone_size: NA
j_call: TRBJ2-2
v_call: TRBV7-9
d_call: TRBD2
cdr3_nt: TGTGCCAGCAGCGCCGGACTAGCGACCGGGGAGCTGTTTTTT
cdr3_aa: CASSAGLATGELFF